This record looks at one T cell receptor (beta chain) sequence and its context. This clonotype has at least ten counts. The clone's antigen remains unknown. The record has no base qualities; no much larger clone is one base away. This entry is derived from a study of human T cells and chemical hapten exposure (dated by TCRdb to the early 2020s). A note on the overall study: For sensitization, 2% DPC in acetone was applied to a 2 cm by 2 cm area of upper inner arm skin. Most of the patients in the cohort were female, and the cohort covered alopecia areata with under or over 50% scalp involvement, alopecia totalis and alopecia universalis. Blood samples were taken from patients before sensitization (week 0) and at 2, 6 and about 24 weeks after DPC sensitization. Patch testing on the upper back used Finn chambers containing 0.01% DPC, with scoring done after 6 days according to International Contact Dermatitis Research Group standards. Throughout the study period of 20 to 25 weeks, patients also received therapeutic DPC doses to the scalp every week. The study tracked peripheral blood TCR repertoire changes in vivo during primary and secondary sensitization to the hapten diphenylcyclopropenone (DPC) in alopecia patients. About 29 alopecia patients gave blood for TCR sequencing at one to four time points (pre-sensitization, 2, 6 and 24 weeks). Libraries were pooled for sequencing, and per-sample TCR yields varied mainly because of small differences in library volumes within the pool.

The library relied on RACE. The sample was run on a NextSeq 500. During library preparation, unique molecular identifiers were attached to individual cDNA molecules so that TCRs could be counted in a quantitative, reproducible way. From each blood RNA sample, both TCR alpha and TCR beta chains were sequenced. As for how the authors treated the data: The median number of TCRs per sample was approximately 96,000, ranging from about 20,000 to 750,000. V, J and CDR3 annotation of the TCR reads was performed with the Decombinator software suite. To make PS versus PT1 abundance plots, every sample was subsampled to the same number of TCRs (28,000). TCRs were defined as expanded if absent before sensitization and observed at least eight times at the 2-week time point. The public reads were run again by TCRdb, first through fastp at Q25 and then through MiXCR, and only productive beta chains were kept. Rows with a matching CDR3 protein are joined into one entry that keeps the most common DNA and genes. What appears here as the V and J calls and clone size reflects TCRdb's work, not the paper's. Within this sample are about 82,000 distinct CDR3 sequences, with around 6.7% of them counted one time only. 1% to 1.5% of the sample is in the top ten clones.

In light of the paper, this sample's time point label describes: patch test 2, 6 weeks after DPC sensitization. Explained via the paper, the treatment or condition label denotes: therapeutic diphenylcyclopropenone sensitization with weekly scalp DPC. At every patch-test visit, the blood draw took place before the patch test was put on. Patients were eligible if aged 18 to 70, diagnosed with alopecia and judged suitable for DPC therapy, and pregnant patients were excluded. Total RNA was extracted from unfractionated whole blood collected in Tempus Blood RNA tubes. There are 14 amino acids in the CDR3, from cysteine to phenylalanine inclusive. The only DNA kept is the CDR3, 42 bases in frame from the first base. V is cut by 3 bases and J by 0 bases, and the space between the germline ends is 5 bases. According to the germline V gene, CDR1 reads MNHEY and CDR2 reads SVGAGI. Findings and caveats that apply to the study as a whole: Expanded TCRs formed significantly more large CDR3 similarity clusters than pre-sensitization or healthy control sets, consistent with antigen-driven responses. Alopecia, a presumed autoimmune disease, was present in all patients, so the immune response of the patients might differ from that of healthy individuals. Patch test score was positively correlated with the number of PT1 expanded TCRs, with significance at thresholds 8, 16 and 32 but not at 4. No change with DPC sensitization was found in the number of TCRs above 1 in 1000 frequency, and no evidence of global repertoire structure alterations was found. After repeated subsampling, changes were observed in the strength of the expansion versus patch-test correlation and in the threshold at which the correlation became significant.

This sequence originates from a woman aged 25 to 39 with alopecia areata. Some clones in this sample may be carry-over from other donors' samples. The source material was whole blood, sampled in connection with sensitization to the hapten diphenylcyclopropenone (DPC). The V and J segments used are TRBV6-5 and TRBJ1-4; the D gene identity is not certain. The CDR3 sequence is CASSYKSTNEKLFF. The DNA is as follows: TGTGCCAGCAGTTATAAGTCAACTAATGAAAAACTGTTTTTT.